This is a list of T cell receptor beta chains from one sample in a study of Tregs in tolerant kidney transplant recipients. Profiled with immunoSEQ multiplex PCR; TCRdb holds only in-frame clones, not every one. The sample has about 15,000 clones; around 94% are singletons. The specimen sequenced was CD8+ T cells from blood. The receptors originated from a human donor in good health. CDR3s include the opening cysteine and the closing phenylalanine or tryptophan. D genes are given only for firm matches. Rows may omit the clone size; those that give it use once, few, many or a size class.

j_call	clone_size	d_call	v_call	cdr3_aa	cdr3_nt
TRBJ2-5	.	TRBD2	TRBV6-5	CASSSIAGAQETQYF	TGTGCCAGCAGTTCTATAGCGGGGGCACAAGAGACCCAGTACTTC
TRBJ2-2	.	.	TRBV5-6	CASSSGTSTGELFF	TGTGCCAGCAGCTCCGGTACTAGTACCGGGGAGCTGTTTTTT
TRBJ2-7	.	TRBD2	TRBV4-3	CASSQDRGFLAGDEQYF	TGCGCCAGCAGCCAAGATCGGGGTTTCCTAGCGGGAGACGAGCAGTACTTC
TRBJ2-1	.	TRBD2	TRBV6-1	CASSVTSGRAGLYNEQFF	TGTGCCAGCAGTGTCACTAGCGGGAGGGCGGGGCTCTACAATGAGCAGTTCTTC
TRBJ2-7	.	.	TRBV27	CASSLLGSGYEQYF	TGTGCCAGCAGTTTGTTAGGGTCGGGCTACGAGCAGTACTTC
TRBJ1-4	.	.	TRBV4-1	CASSQAGTINEKLFF	TGCGCCAGCAGCCAAGCCGGGACAATTAATGAAAAACTGTTTTTT
TRBJ2-2	.	.	TRBV7-2	CASSEGANTGELFF	TGTGCCAGCTCCGAGGGTGCGAACACCGGGGAGCTGTTTTTT
TRBJ1-1	once	.	TRBV7-9	CASSRGASAFF	TGTGCCAGCAGCCGAGGGGCGTCGGCTTTCTTT
TRBJ2-3	.	.	TRBV7-3	CASSSEGDTQYF	TGTGCCAGCAGCTCGGAAGGAGATACGCAGTATTTT
TRBJ2-4	.	.	TRBV7-9	CASSPYNERGNIQYF	TGTGCCAGCAGCCCCTACAACGAAAGAGGGAACATTCAGTACTTC
TRBJ2-7	.	.	TRBV5-1	CASSAEVTGSSYEQYF	TGCGCCAGCAGCGCCGAAGTCACAGGCAGTTCCTACGAGCAGTACTTC
TRBJ2-5	.	TRBD1	TRBV7-9	CASYGTASTQYF	TGTGCCAGCTATGGGACAGCATCGACCCAGTACTTC
TRBJ2-4	.	.	TRBV15	CATRDGHLLAKNIQYF	TGTGCCACCAGGGACGGGCATCTACTAGCCAAAAACATTCAGTACTTC
TRBJ2-3	.	TRBD1	TRBV7-9	CASSMTGGTDTQYF	TGTGCCAGCAGCATGACAGGGGGCACAGATACGCAGTATTTT
TRBJ1-1	.	.	TRBV7-9	CASSFAGPPKTEAFF	TGTGCCAGCAGTTTCGCAGGGCCCCCGAAGACTGAAGCTTTCTTT
TRBJ2-3	.	TRBD1	TRBV29-1	CSVGETGASQNTQYF	TGCAGCGTGGGGGAAACAGGGGCTTCACAAAATACGCAGTATTTT
TRBJ2-7	.	.	TRBV9	CASSPFAGGEQYF	TGTGCCAGCAGCCCCTTCGCGGGCGGCGAGCAGTACTTC
TRBJ1-1	.	TRBD1	TRBV5-1	CASSVSTGEYLNTEAFF	TGCGCCAGCAGTGTCTCGACAGGGGAGTATTTGAACACTGAAGCTTTCTTT
TRBJ1-1	few	.	TRBV2	CASRPDGAYNTEAFF	TGTGCCAGCAGACCCGACGGGGCATATAACACTGAAGCTTTCTTT
TRBJ1-3	.	.	TRBV7-2	CASSGRQYPSGNTIYF	TGTGCCAGCAGCGGACGACAGTATCCCTCTGGAAACACCATATATTTT
TRBJ2-1	.	.	TRBV10-3	CAISEVISGLVNEQFF	TGTGCCATCAGTGAAGTCATAAGTGGGTTAGTCAATGAGCAGTTCTTC
TRBJ1-3	once	.	TRBV4-2	CASSPRPLNSGNTIYF	TGTGCCAGCAGCCCCAGGCCTTTAAACTCTGGAAACACCATATATTTT
TRBJ2-3	once	TRBD2	TRBV7-8	CASSHRTRLAGGKPTDTQYF	TGTGCCAGCAGCCACCGGACCCGCCTAGCGGGAGGGAAACCGACAGATACGCAGTATTTT
TRBJ2-5	.	.	TRBV7-2	CASSLGGRWARGVETQYF	TGTGCCAGCAGCTTAGGGGGGCGGTGGGCTCGAGGGGTGGAGACCCAGTACTTC
TRBJ1-4	.	.	TRBV19	CASKDLYGKLFF	TGTGCCAGTAAGGACCTCTACGGGAAACTGTTTTTT
TRBJ1-2	once	TRBD1	TRBV4-3	CASSQDSRAGGNYGYTF	TGCGCCAGCAGCCAAGATAGCCGGGCAGGGGGTAACTATGGCTACACCTTC
TRBJ2-1	.	TRBD2	TRBV9	CASSAPGLAGVEEQFF	TGTGCCAGCAGCGCCCCAGGACTAGCGGGAGTGGAGGAGCAGTTCTTC
TRBJ2-2	.	.	TRBV5-1	CASSLLEGKAGELFF	TGCGCCAGCAGCTTGCTAGAGGGCAAGGCCGGGGAGCTGTTTTTT
TRBJ2-7	.	.	TRBV10-2	CASSDSGESSYEQYF	TGCGCCAGCAGTGACTCCGGAGAGTCCTCGTACGAGCAGTACTTC
TRBJ2-7	.	.	TRBV4-1	CASSQGNEQYF	TGCGCCAGCAGCCAAGGAAACGAGCAGTACTTC
TRBJ1-1	.	.	TRBV27	CASCPLWGGKNTEAFF	TGTGCCAGCTGCCCTCTTTGGGGCGGGAAGAACACTGAAGCTTTCTTT
TRBJ2-5	.	TRBD2	TRBV9	CASSALAGLSQETQYF	TGTGCCAGCAGCGCCCTAGCGGGACTAAGCCAAGAGACCCAGTACTTC
TRBJ2-7	.	TRBD2	TRBV11-3	CASRVTSGSRGEQYF	TGTGCCAGCAGAGTCACTAGCGGAAGCCGGGGCGAGCAGTACTTC
TRBJ2-7	.	.	TRBV14	CASSQDRDYEQYF	TGTGCCAGCAGCCAAGATAGGGACTACGAGCAGTACTTC
TRBJ1-1	.	.	TRBV5-1	CASSLVSRGNTEAFF	TGCGCCAGCAGCTTGGTTTCCAGGGGGAACACTGAAGCTTTCTTT
TRBJ2-1	.	TRBD2	TRBV6-1	CASSEVVAGVYNEQFF	TGTGCCAGCAGTGAAGTCGTAGCGGGAGTATACAATGAGCAGTTCTTC
TRBJ2-7	.	.	TRBV27	CASSPRDTRTYEQYF	TGTGCCAGCAGTCCCCGGGACACTCGAACCTACGAGCAGTACTTC
TRBJ2-7	.	TRBD1	TRBV4-1	CASSQRQGVVYEQYF	TGCGCCAGCAGCCAAAGGCAGGGGGTAGTCTACGAGCAGTACTTC
TRBJ1-5	.	.	TRBV7-8	CASSSWRNQPQHF	TGTGCCAGCAGCTCCTGGCGGAATCAGCCCCAGCATTTT
TRBJ1-2	.	.	TRBV18	CASSPDSWGGYTF	TGTGCCAGCTCACCAGACTCGTGGGGTGGCTACACCTTC
TRBJ2-4	.	TRBD1	TRBV7-9	CASSLSGQGIGISKNIQYF	TGTGCCAGCAGCTTATCGGGACAGGGGATCGGGATATCCAAAAACATTCAGTACTTC